The 2 T cell receptor beta chains presented below share a single source sample, sequenced in a study of blood T cell repertoires in COVID-19. Using immunoSEQ multiplex PCR, the repertoire was profiled, and TCRdb retains in-frame clones only, with some absent. The data hold roughly 250,000 clones, with roughly 86% observed a single time. The source material was peripheral blood. The receptors stem from a man between 45 and 60 years old with acute or convalescent COVID-19.

This chain connects TRBV19 to TRBJ2-3; 9 positions match TRBD2. CDR1 LNHDA and CDR2 SQIVND come from the germline V gene (reference sequence). With 8 bases clipped from V and 5 bases from J, the junction kept 8 bases outside the gene matches. The CDR3 is 14 amino acids. CDR3 coding DNA: TGTGCCAGTCGCGGGGGGGGGCGCGGAGATACGCAGTATTTT. Encoded protein: CASRGGGRGDTQYF.

The chain recombines TRBV27 with TRBJ2-7; 8 bases align to TRBD2. Per the germline V gene, CDR1 is MNHEY and CDR2 is SMNVEV (reference sequence). V trimming: 3 bases; J trimming: 3 bases; junction bases outside the gene matches: 7. The CDR3 is made up of 15 amino acids. CDR3 coding DNA: TGTGCCAGCAGTTTGAAAACTAGCGGATTCTACGAGCAGTACTTC. This sequence encodes CASSLKTSGFYEQYF.